Following are 15 T cell receptor beta chains from one sample sequenced in a study of Tregs in tolerant kidney transplant recipients. Sequencing was performed with immunoSEQ multiplex PCR; in TCRdb, only in-frame clones are kept and a portion is missing. This repertoire shows some 80,000 clones, 95% to 98% found once; its top ten account for 0.56%. The sample in question was CD4+ T cells from blood, obtained before the transplant. These receptors were collected from a human donor who received a combined kidney and bone marrow transplant.

The V call is TRBV5-1, the J call TRBJ2-7; D is perhaps TRBD1 (5 bases). CDR1 is SGHRS, CDR2 YFSETQ, per germline. The CDR3 extends over 14 amino acids. V gave up 3 bases and J gave up 0 bases, with 10 bases separating them. The CDR3 DNA sequence: TGCGCCAGCAGCTACGACAGATTCTCCTACGAGCAGTACTTC. Its translation: CASSYDRFSYEQYF.

This clone was picked up one time. This rearrangement joins TRBV5-8 to TRBJ2-5, with 7 bases that match TRBD1. The V and J ends lost 5 bases and 4 bases, in that order; junction bases with no gene match: 5. Germline V gives CDR1 SGHTS, CDR2 YDEGEE. The CDR3 has 13 amino acids. The chain's CDR3 is CASRRTGRETQYF. The CDR3 DNA sequence: TGTGCCAGCAGACGGACAGGTCGAGAGACCCAGTACTTC.

The genes are TRBV6-5 and TRBJ1-6; D remains unclear. Between the trimmed V and J ends, which lost 10 bases and 6 bases, there was a span of 4 bases. CDR3 length equals 10 residues. CDR1 MNHEY and CDR2 SVGAGI come from the germline V gene. The CDR3 reads CATSNSPLHF. CDR3 bases: TGTGCCACTAGTAATTCACCCCTCCACTTT.

The chain uses TRBV30 and TRBJ1-5; D call uncertain. The germline CDR1 and CDR2 sequences are GTSNPN and SVGIG (reference sequence). The V and J ends lost 0 bases and 4 bases respectively, with 7 bases between them. The CDR3 consists of 13 residues. The DNA for the CDR3 is TGTGCCTGGAGTGTAATGGCAAATCAGCCCCAGCATTTT. This encodes CAWSVMANQPQHF.

The chain combines TRBV5-5 with TRBJ2-7; 9 bases line up with TRBD1. The ends lost 4 bases at V and 2 bases at J; junction bases unmatched: 10. Per the germline V gene, CDR1 is SGHKS and CDR2 is YYEKEE (reference sequence). The CDR3 length is 16 residues. The CDR3 loop is CASSRLPGQGAYEQYF. CDR3 in DNA: TGTGCCAGCAGCAGATTACCGGGACAGGGTGCCTACGAGCAGTACTTC.

V usage is TRBV19 and J usage is TRBJ2-5, with 7 bases lining up with TRBD1. The DNA end is more similar to TRBJ2-7, so the J call may be wrong. CDR3 length: 15 amino acids. The germline CDR1 and CDR2 sequences are LNHDA and SQIVND (reference sequence). CDR3 sequence reads: CASSETGSRIYEQYF. As DNA, the CDR3 is TGTGCCAGTAGTGAGACAGGGTCGCGGATTTACGAGCAGTACTTC.

The J gene is TRBJ2-5, the V gene TRBV4-3; a weak D match, TRBD1 (5 bases). This CDR3 has 15 amino acids. V gave up 4 bases and J gave up 2 bases, with 14 bases separating them. Germline V gene data show CDR1 as LGHNA and CDR2 as YSLEER. In DNA form, the CDR3 reads TGCGCCAGCAGCCGGGGCTGGGCAACTCAAGAGACCCAGTACTTC. Protein product: CASSRGWATQETQYF.

This clone was detected only a few times. This chain links TRBV5-4 with TRBJ1-1, with 11 bases identical to TRBD1. This CDR3 has 14 residues. Trimming took 4 bases from V and 4 from J; bases not matched to a gene: 3. Germline V CDR1 and CDR2: SGHNT, YYREEE (reference sequence). This chain's CDR3 is CASSPGTGGTEAFF. Here the CDR3 DNA reads TGTGCCAGCAGCCCCGGGACAGGGGGCACTGAAGCTTTCTTT. Supplemented by reference TRBV5-4 and TRBJ1-1, the full variable domain reads ETGVTQSPTHLIKTRGQQVTLRCSSQSGHNTVSWYQQALGQGPQFIFQYYREEENGRGNFPPRFSGLQFPNYSSELNVNALELDDSALYLCASSPGTGGTEAFFGQGTRLTVV.

The chain recombines TRBV5-4 with TRBJ2-5, with a possible D match to TRBD2 (5 bases). Germline V gives CDR1 SGHNT, CDR2 YYREEE (reference sequence). The CDR3 sequence is 13 residues long. The V end was cut by 2 bases, the J end by 3 bases, with 8 bases between. The CDR3 is CASSLKGEETQYF. CDR3 DNA: TGTGCCAGCAGCTTAAAGGGAGAAGAGACCCAGTACTTC.

V is TRBV29-1 and J is TRBJ1-2; D not resolved. CDR1 SQVTM and CDR2 ANQGSEA come from the germline V gene. The length of the CDR3 is 12 residues. V shed 3 bases and J shed 4 bases, with 9 bases lying between them. This chain's CDR3 is CSVEAETYGYTF. As DNA, the CDR3 is TGCAGCGTTGAGGCAGAAACCTATGGCTACACCTTC.

The V gene is TRBV7-2, the J gene TRBJ2-2, with D perhaps matching TRBD2 (5 bases). Germline loops: CDR1 SGHTA, CDR2 FQGNSA. The CDR3 totals 16 residues. V lost 2 bases, J lost 3 bases, and 13 bases lay in between. For the CDR3, the DNA is TGTGCCAGCAGCTTAAAAATAAGGCGGGACACCGGGGAGCTGTTTTTT. This sequence encodes CASSLKIRRDTGELFF.

The chain uses TRBV9 and TRBJ2-3; TRBD2 matches at 7 bases. Per the germline V gene, CDR1 is SGDLS and CDR2 is YYNGEE. V dropped 0 bases and J dropped 3; count of bases not matched to a gene: 4. The CDR3 is 15 amino acids. The CDR3 is CASSVGGGRTDTQYF. The CDR3 DNA reads as TGTGCCAGCAGCGTAGGGGGCGGGAGAACAGATACGCAGTATTTT. Drawing the rest from reference TRBV9 and TRBJ2-3, the complete variable domain is DSGVTQTPKHLITATGQRVTLRCSPRSGDLSVYWYQQSLDQGLQFLIQYYNGEERAKGNILERFSAQQFPDLHSELNLSSLELGDSALYFCASSVGGGRTDTQYFGPGTRLTVL.

The V gene is TRBV19, the J gene TRBJ1-1; 7 positions agree with TRBD1. Germline V CDR1 and CDR2: LNHDA, SQIVND (reference sequence). This CDR3 contains 13 residues. V was pared by 9 bases and J by 6 bases, with 10 bases of the junction left unmatched. CDR3 residues: CASNDRVRAEAFF. The CDR3, as DNA: TGTGCCAGCAACGACAGGGTAAGGGCTGAAGCTTTCTTT.

The chain employs TRBV6-1 and TRBJ2-3; 8 nucleotides align to TRBD1. This CDR3 contains 14 residues. Germline loops: CDR1 MNHNS, CDR2 SASEGT. After removal of 5 bases from V and 5 bases from J, the junction contained 6 bases not matched to a gene. CDR3 residues: CASSSGGEGDTQYF. In DNA, the CDR3 is TGTGCCAGCAGTTCAGGGGGCGAGGGAGATACGCAGTATTTT.

This sequence joins TRBV5-1 and TRBJ2-5; D is undetermined. The V end lost 2 bases, the J end lost 5 bases, and 10 bases lay between the germline ends. This CDR3 contains 13 residues. Germline CDR1 reads SGHRS; CDR2 reads YFSETQ. In DNA, the CDR3 is TGCGCCAGCAGCTTAAACGGTATGGAGACCCAGTACTTC. This translates into CASSLNGMETQYF. Drawing the rest from reference TRBV5-1 and TRBJ2-5, the complete variable domain is KAGVTQTPRYLIKTRGQQVTLSCSPISGHRSVSWYQQTPGQGLQFLFEYFSETQRNKGNFPGRFSGRQFSNSRSEMNVSTLELGDSALYLCASSLNGMETQYFGPGTRLLVL.